This TCR beta chain was recovered during a study of a mutant IDH1 vaccine in newly diagnosed glioma (dated by TCRdb to about 2021). Study-level background: Vaccination began 4-6 weeks after radiotherapy alone, or alongside temozolomide cycles in the chemotherapy-containing groups. Of the roughly 33 treated patients, approximately 62% were male and roughly 38% were female, and a mean age of roughly 41 years was recorded. Before enrollment, patients had received standard therapy of radiotherapy alone, temozolomide alone, or radiochemotherapy with temozolomide; most received the combination. Visit V12 was the week-35 safety follow-up and visit V13 was the week-47 end of study. Six visits were used for peripheral blood collection: V03 (baseline), V05, V07, V10, V12 and V13. For exploratory analyses, longitudinal TCRB deep sequencing was carried out in 25 treated patients wherever samples were available.

Libraries were made using the immunoSEQ multiplex PCR assay. Rearranged TCR beta chain sequences were amplified with the hsTCRB Kit following the manufacturer's protocol. Sequencing of TCRB libraries was carried out on an Illumina MiSeq. The paper's data handling went like this. Demultiplexing, trimming and gene mapping were performed with the kit vendor's proprietary platform. Entries here come from immuneACCESS through TCRdb and include only in-frame sequences with V and J called. Some clones fail to appear in such tables; in the studies checked, an unresolved V gene covers under half of the shortfall, and the cause of the remainder is unknown. V, J and clone size are taken as reported in that table, and D and trimming were inferred from the DNA itself. Present in this sample are about 32,000 clones, approximately 78% of which were seen just once. Together, the top ten hold approximately 10% of the sample.

What the work shows at the level of the full study, not this receptor alone: Changes in the top peripheral T cell clonotypes picked up by TCRB sequencing did not appear to be linked to pseudoprogression. Vaccine-induced immune responses across multiple MHC alleles were detected in approximately 93% of patients. The authors stated that sample limitations prevented analyses of patient blood samples from being reproduced. PBMC samples for TCRB deep sequencing were selected based on availability.

The time point label corresponds to: week 35, safety follow-up. Each vaccine dose, consisting of 300 ug of a 20-mer mutant IDH1 peptide in Montanide, was administered subcutaneously with topical imiquimod. Across visits V03 through V10, patients got a total of eight vaccinations, given in weeks 1, 3, 5, 7, 11, 15, 19 and 23. Newly diagnosed WHO grade 3 or 4 IDH1-mutant astrocytomas showing loss of nuclear ATRX were present in the donors. The samples were drawn from NOA16, a multicentre, single-arm, open-label phase I trial in Germany that tested a mutant IDH1 peptide vaccine in humans for the first time. Genomic DNA for TCRB sequencing was isolated from EDTA blood with the DNeasy Blood and Tissue Kit. The CDR3 sequence holds 10 residues, the cysteine and phenylalanine included. Kept here is only the CDR3 DNA, which spans 30 bases and is read in frame from base 1. The germline V gene (reference sequence) specifies GTSNPN as CDR1 and SVGIG as CDR2. V loses 7 bases of germline sequence and J loses 7 bases, and the interval between the two ends is 10 bases.

Turning to this clone: Its antigen is not yet known. No base quality information exists; no much larger clone differs at one position.

The sequence is built from TRBV30 and TRBJ1-2, with the identity of the D gene unclear. The sequence was obtained from a woman aged 40-49 years with glioma. Sequences were derived from PBMCs, sampled from a glioma patient whose treatment included an IDH1 peptide vaccine. The CDR3 in this case is CASEEGGYTF. The nucleotide sequence reads TGTGCCTCCGAAGAGGGTGGCTACACCTTC.